This TCR beta chain was sequenced during a study of T cells in Graves' hyperthyroidism and ophthalmopathy. On this clonotype itself: An end of the junction differs from the germline gene, which may be a read error.

This CDR3 comprises 15 residues. The germline gives CDR1 KGHDR, CDR2 SFDVKD. The TCR beta CDR3 regions underwent amplification using RNA transcripts as the source. With the HTBI primer set, the TCR CDR3 went through a first round of RT-PCR. One entry per CDR3 protein, called by TCRdb with MiXCR from the multiplex PCR reads. Here the sample spans roughly 720,000 distinct CDR3 sequences, roughly a sixth being singletons. This receptor was identified in a man between 45 and 60 years old with Graves' hyperthyroidism. The chain uses TRBV24-1 and TRBJ2-7; 10 nucleotides line up with TRBD1. Sequencing used blood. The CDR3 DNA reads as TGTGCCACCAGTGAAGCCGGGACAGGGGTCTACGAGCAGCACTTC. This codes for CATSEAGTGVYEQHF.